These T cell receptor beta chains were read from a single sample in a study of T cells after yellow fever vaccination. TCRdb called the 5' RACE reads again in MiXCR, with one record for every CDR3 protein. Of around 600,000 distinct CDR3 sequences in the sample, roughly an eighth are singletons; the top ten hold 15%. The sample consisted of PBMCs, taken on the day of the yellow fever booster vaccination. The receptor set was obtained from a young man who received the YFV17D yellow fever vaccine. Each CDR3 is given with its conserved first and last residue. A D gene is named only where the DNA matches it firmly. Expanded clones get a size class; other rows say once, few or many, or leave the size out.

D	size	V	J	DNA	CDR3
.	few	TRBV7-2	TRBJ2-2	TGTGCCAGCAGCTTAGCCCCCATCGGGATCACCGGGGAGCTGTTTTTT	CASSLAPIGITGELFF
TRBD1	.	TRBV6-1	TRBJ2-7	TGTGCCAGCAGTGCCCGACAGGGGGCCGTTTACGAGCAGTACTTC	CASSARQGAVYEQYF
.	few	TRBV7-3	TRBJ2-1	TGTGCCAGCAGCTTCGGAACTGCCTCCTACAATGAGCAGTTCTTC	CASSFGTASYNEQFF
TRBD2	.	TRBV20-1	TRBJ2-7	TGCAGTGCTACACCGGGACTACTCAAAGAGCAGTACTTC	CSATPGLLKEQYF
TRBD2	few	TRBV7-9	TRBJ2-7	TGTGCCAGCAGCTTAACTAGCGGGAGCCACGAGCAGTACTTC	CASSLTSGSHEQYF
.	.	TRBV12-5	TRBJ1-5	TGTGCTAGTGGTTTGATCGGCAGCAATCAGCCCCAGCATTTT	CASGLIGSNQPQHF
TRBD2	few	TRBV12-3/TRBV12-4	TRBJ2-1	TGTGCCAGCAGTCGGCGGGAGGGCCTTAACAATGAGCAGTTCTTC	CASSRREGLNNEQFF
.	.	TRBV5-1	TRBJ1-1	TGCGCCAGCAGCTTGAGGCAGGTTAGCGCTGAAGCTTTCTTT	CASSLRQVSAEAFF
TRBD2	few	TRBV4-2	TRBJ2-1	TGTGCCAGCAGCCAAAAGACTAGCGGGAGGGATGAGCAGTTCTTC	CASSQKTSGRDEQFF
TRBD2	.	TRBV7-2	TRBJ2-7	TGTGCCAGCACCACCGGCGGGAGCTCCTACGAGCAGTACTTC	CASTTGGSSYEQYF
TRBD2	many	TRBV5-1	TRBJ2-2	TGCGCCAGCAGCAAGGACTTCCCGGGACTAGCGGAGACCGGGGAGCTGTTTTTT	CASSKDFPGLAETGELFF
.	many	TRBV7-2	TRBJ2-3	TGTGCCAGCACCAAACCCCCCACAGATACGCAGTATTTT	CASTKPPTDTQYF
TRBD2	.	TRBV27	TRBJ2-7	TGTGCCAGCAGTTTTGGACTAGCCTACGAGCAGTACTTC	CASSFGLAYEQYF
.	few	TRBV11-3	TRBJ2-2	TGTGCCAGCAGCTTAGACGCTGGGACCGGGGAGCTGTTTTTT	CASSLDAGTGELFF
.	few	TRBV29-1	TRBJ2-7	TGCAGCGTTGCACCCACCGGGCTCGGGCACGAGCAGTACTTC	CSVAPTGLGHEQYF
TRBD1	.	TRBV30	TRBJ2-2	TGTGCCTGGAGTTTCCGGGACAGGGACACCGGGGAGCTGTTTTTT	CAWSFRDRDTGELFF
.	few	TRBV28	TRBJ2-5	TGTGCCAGCAGTCGTGCCAGGCCCGAGACCCAGTACTTC	CASSRARPETQYF
.	few	TRBV20-1	TRBJ1-4	TGCAGTGCTAGGACAGAAAATAATGAAAAACTGTTTTTT	CSARTENNEKLFF
.	many	TRBV20-1	TRBJ1-2	TGCAGTGCTAGCGAGCTCTCCTATGGCTACACCTTC	CSASELSYGYTF
.	few	TRBV12-3/TRBV12-4	TRBJ2-4	TGTGCCAGCAGTTTATCCAAAAACATTCAGTACTTC	CASSLSKNIQYF
.	.	TRBV3-1	TRBJ1-5	TGTGCCAGCAGCCAATTCGATAGCAATCAGCCCCAGCATTTT	CASSQFDSNQPQHF
TRBD1	few	TRBV18	TRBJ2-1	TGTGCCAGCTCGCTCCTCAGGGACAGGGAAAAGGCTCGAAATGAGCAGTTCTTC	CASSLLRDREKARNEQFF
.	few	TRBV6-1	TRBJ1-1	TGTGCCAGCAGTGAGGACAGAGTCTACACTGAAGCTTTCTTT	CASSEDRVYTEAFF
TRBD1	.	TRBV29-1	TRBJ2-1	TGCAGCGTTATGAATGTGGTGGGACAGGGCTACAATGAGCAGTTCTTC	CSVMNVVGQGYNEQFF
.	.	TRBV12-3/TRBV12-4	TRBJ1-3	TGTGCCAGCAGCCCCTTCTCTGGAAACACCATATATTTT	CASSPFSGNTIYF
.	many	TRBV4-3	TRBJ2-2	TGCGCCAGCAGCCAAGATAATCCAGGCTTAGGGTACACCGGGGAGCTGTTTTTT	CASSQDNPGLGYTGELFF
.	.	TRBV6-4	TRBJ2-6	TGTGCCAGCAGTGACAAAGCAGGATCTGGGGCCAACGTCCTGACTTTC	CASSDKAGSGANVLTF
TRBD2	.	TRBV20-1	TRBJ2-7	TGCAGTGCTAGAGATCCCTCCACTAGCGGGGGCATTCTTAGGAACTTCTACGAGCAGTACTTC	CSARDPSTSGGILRNFYEQYF
.	.	TRBV12-3/TRBV12-4	TRBJ1-1	TGTGCCAGCAGTTCGGCCTCATTTGAAGCTTTCTTT	CASSSASFEAFF
TRBD1	few	TRBV7-3	TRBJ2-2	TGTGCCAGCAGCCTAAACTCCAGTCCCGGGACAGCGGATCAACCATCCCACCGGGAGCTGTTTTTT	CASSLNSSPGTADQPSHRELFF
TRBD1	many	TRBV29-1	TRBJ2-1	TGCAGCGTGAGAGGACAGGGGGCCTACAATGAGCAGTTCTTC	CSVRGQGAYNEQFF
.	.	TRBV6-2/TRBV6-3	TRBJ2-6	TGTGCCAGCAGTTACTCGGGCAACAGGGTTGGGGCCAACGTCCTGACTTTC	CASSYSGNRVGANVLTF
TRBD2	few	TRBV19	TRBJ2-7	TGTGCCAGTGCTATAGGGGGGCTAGCGGGAGACACCTACGAGCAGTACTTC	CASAIGGLAGDTYEQYF
.	few	TRBV5-1	TRBJ2-5	TGCGCCAGCAGCTTGGGGCCGGAGACCCAGTACTTC	CASSLGPETQYF
TRBD1	few	TRBV7-8	TRBJ2-7	TGTGCCAGCAGCCCGGGACAGGGCCTGGGCGAGCAGTACTTC	CASSPGQGLGEQYF
.	.	TRBV5-6	TRBJ2-1	TGTGCCAGCAGCTCGAGGGGGAGCTCCTACAATGAGCAGTTCTTC	CASSSRGSSYNEQFF
TRBD1	few	TRBV12-3/TRBV12-4	TRBJ2-7	TGTGCCAGCAGCTACGAGGACAGGCCCTTTTTGGGGCAGTACTTC	CASSYEDRPFLGQYF
TRBD1	.	TRBV3-1	TRBJ2-5	TGTGCCAGCAGCCAATGCCGGGACAGGGGGCGCGAGGAGACCCAGTACTTC	CASSQCRDRGREETQYF
.	few	TRBV10-3	TRBJ2-5	TGTGCCTCCCGGCGGAGCTCAAACCTTAGGGAGACCCAGTACTTC	CASRRSSNLRETQYF
TRBD2	few	TRBV19	TRBJ2-5	TGTGCCAGTAGTCTCCGCGGGAGCGGACAAGAGACCCAGTACTTC	CASSLRGSGQETQYF
.	.	TRBV6-5	TRBJ1-5	TGTGCCAGCAGTTACGATGCCGTGAGGCAGCCCCAGCATTTT	CASSYDAVRQPQHF
.	.	TRBV20-1	TRBJ2-3	TGCAGCGCTAGAGCATTCGGGGGTAACACAGATACGCAGTATTTT	CSARAFGGNTDTQYF
.	.	TRBV7-8	TRBJ2-4	TGTGCCAGCAGCCCTACTAGGGACGGCATTCAGTACTTC	CASSPTRDGIQYF
TRBD2	.	TRBV12-3/TRBV12-4	TRBJ2-7	TGTGCCAGCAGTTTCCGGGTGTCTAGCGGGGTCTACGAGCAGTACTTC	CASSFRVSSGVYEQYF
.	.	TRBV7-2	TRBJ2-3	TGTGCCAGCAGCTTAGGGTCGGTTGAGGCGCAGTATTTT	CASSLGSVEAQYF
.	few	TRBV7-9	TRBJ2-7	TGTGCCAGCAGCGGCCGCCGGGGGGCAAACTACGAGCAGTACTTC	CASSGRRGANYEQYF
.	.	TRBV29-1	TRBJ2-1	TGCAGCGTTGAAGCTGTCGAGAGCTCCTACAATGAGCAGTTCTTC	CSVEAVESSYNEQFF
TRBD2	.	TRBV20-1	TRBJ2-5	TGCAGTGCTAGAGAAGTGGGACTAGCAAACAAGACCCAGTACTTC	CSAREVGLANKTQYF
.	.	TRBV6-2/TRBV6-3	TRBJ1-5	TGTGCCAGCAGGGTCCCCGGGACAAATGGCAATCAGCCCCAGCATTTT	CASRVPGTNGNQPQHF
TRBD2	few	TRBV25-1	TRBJ2-1	TGTGCCAGCAGTTCAGCGGGAAGCTACAATGAGCAGTTCTTC	CASSSAGSYNEQFF
.	many	TRBV4-2	TRBJ1-4	TGTGCCAGCAGCCAAGATATCGGCAGGGCTAATGAAAAACTGTTTTTT	CASSQDIGRANEKLFF
.	.	TRBV28	TRBJ2-7	TGTGCCAGCAGACTCCATTCCGAGCAGTACTTC	CASRLHSEQYF
TRBD2	once	TRBV20-1	TRBJ2-2	TGCAGTGCTAGAATAGCGGGAGGGACCGGGGAGCTGTTTTTT	CSARIAGGTGELFF
TRBD2	few	TRBV9	TRBJ2-3	TGTGCCAGCAGCGTACTAGCGGGACTCACAGATACGCAGTATTTT	CASSVLAGLTDTQYF